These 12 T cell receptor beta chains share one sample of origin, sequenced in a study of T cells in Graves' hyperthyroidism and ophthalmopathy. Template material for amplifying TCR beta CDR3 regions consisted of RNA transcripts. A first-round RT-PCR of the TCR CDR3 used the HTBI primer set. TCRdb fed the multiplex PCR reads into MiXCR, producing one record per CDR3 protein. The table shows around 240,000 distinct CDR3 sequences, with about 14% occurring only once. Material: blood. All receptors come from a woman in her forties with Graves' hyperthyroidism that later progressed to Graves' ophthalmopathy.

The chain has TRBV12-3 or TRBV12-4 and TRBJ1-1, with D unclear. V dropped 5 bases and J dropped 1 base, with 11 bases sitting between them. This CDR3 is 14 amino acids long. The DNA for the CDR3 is TGTGCCAGCAGTAGGATTGCCACGAACACTGAAGCTTTCTTT. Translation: CASSRIATNTEAFF.

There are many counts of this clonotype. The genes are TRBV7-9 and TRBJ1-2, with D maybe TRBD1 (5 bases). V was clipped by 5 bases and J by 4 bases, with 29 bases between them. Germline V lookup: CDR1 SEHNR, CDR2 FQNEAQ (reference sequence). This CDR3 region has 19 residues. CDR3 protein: CASSGLLPAQEVWSYGYTF. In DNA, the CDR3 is TGTGCCAGCAGCGGTCTTCTCCCCGCACAGGAAGTGTGGTCCTATGGCTACACCTTC.

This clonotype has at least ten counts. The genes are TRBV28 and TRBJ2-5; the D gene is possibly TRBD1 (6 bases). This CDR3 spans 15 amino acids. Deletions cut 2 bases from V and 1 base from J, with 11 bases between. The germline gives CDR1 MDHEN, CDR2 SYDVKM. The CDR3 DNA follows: TGTGCCAGCAGTTTAACAGGACAGAGCCAAGAGACCCAGTACTTC. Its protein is CASSLTGQSQETQYF.

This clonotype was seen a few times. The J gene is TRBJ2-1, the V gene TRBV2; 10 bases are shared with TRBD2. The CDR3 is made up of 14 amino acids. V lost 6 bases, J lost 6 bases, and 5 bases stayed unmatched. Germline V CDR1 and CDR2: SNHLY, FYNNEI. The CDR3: CASRGAGGGNEQFF. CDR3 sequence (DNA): TGTGCCAGCAGGGGAGCGGGAGGGGGCAATGAGCAGTTCTTC.

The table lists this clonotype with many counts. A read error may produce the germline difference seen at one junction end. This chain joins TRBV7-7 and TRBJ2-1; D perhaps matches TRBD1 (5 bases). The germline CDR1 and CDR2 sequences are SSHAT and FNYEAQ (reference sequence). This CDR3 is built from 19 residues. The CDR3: CASSAALIGQGWAYNEQFF. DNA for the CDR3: TGTGCTAGCAGCGCAGCCCTAATCGGTCAGGGTTGGGCCTACAATGAGCAGTTCTTC.

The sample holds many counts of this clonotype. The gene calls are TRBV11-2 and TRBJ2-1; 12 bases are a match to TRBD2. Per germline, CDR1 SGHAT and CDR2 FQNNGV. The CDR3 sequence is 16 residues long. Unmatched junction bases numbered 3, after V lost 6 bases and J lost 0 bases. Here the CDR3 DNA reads TGTGCCAGCAGACGGACTAGCGGGGCCTCCTACAATGAGCAGTTCTTC. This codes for CASRRTSGASYNEQFF.

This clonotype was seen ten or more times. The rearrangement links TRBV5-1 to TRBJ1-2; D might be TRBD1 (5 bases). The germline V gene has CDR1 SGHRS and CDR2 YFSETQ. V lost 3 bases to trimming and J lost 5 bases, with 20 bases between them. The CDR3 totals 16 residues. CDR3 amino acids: CASSSTPNGTPYGYTF. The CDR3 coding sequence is TGCGCCAGCAGCTCAACCCCCAACGGGACTCCGTATGGCTACACCTTC.

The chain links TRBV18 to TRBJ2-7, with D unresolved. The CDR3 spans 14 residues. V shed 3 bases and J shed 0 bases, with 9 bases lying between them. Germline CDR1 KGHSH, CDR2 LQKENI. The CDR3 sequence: CASSPHPDSYEQYF. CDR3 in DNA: TGTGCCAGCTCACCGCACCCTGACTCCTACGAGCAGTACTTC.

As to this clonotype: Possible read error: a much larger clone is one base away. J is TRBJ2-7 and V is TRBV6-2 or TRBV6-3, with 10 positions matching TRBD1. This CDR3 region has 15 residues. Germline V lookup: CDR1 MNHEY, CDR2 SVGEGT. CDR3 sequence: CPSINRDRGGNEQYF. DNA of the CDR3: TGTCCCAGCATTAATAGGGACAGGGGTGGCAACGAGCAGTACTTC.

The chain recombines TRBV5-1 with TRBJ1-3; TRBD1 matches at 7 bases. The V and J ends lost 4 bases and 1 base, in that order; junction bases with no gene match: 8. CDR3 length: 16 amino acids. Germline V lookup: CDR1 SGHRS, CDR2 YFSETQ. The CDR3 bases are TGCGCCAGCAGCCGTCGGGACAGATCGTCTGGAAACACCATATATTTT. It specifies CASSRRDRSSGNTIYF.

The CDR3 spells CASSLAGQDSYEQYF. The CDR3, as DNA: TGCGCCAGCAGCTTAGCGGGACAGGACTCCTACGAGCAGTACTTC. The rearrangement joins TRBV5-1 to TRBJ2-7, with D possibly TRBD1 on 8 matching bases. This CDR3 region has 15 residues. Trimming took off 2 bases at V and 0 bases at J, with 12 bases between the two ends. CDR1 and CDR2 (germline): SGHRS, YFSETQ.

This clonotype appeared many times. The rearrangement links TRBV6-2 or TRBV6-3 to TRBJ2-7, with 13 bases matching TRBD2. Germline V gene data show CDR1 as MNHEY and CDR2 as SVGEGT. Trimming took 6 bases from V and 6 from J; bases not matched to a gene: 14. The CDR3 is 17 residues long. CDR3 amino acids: CASRYVLGLAGDGEQYF. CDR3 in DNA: TGTGCCAGCAGATACGTTCTCGGACTAGCGGGAGACGGCGAGCAGTACTTC.